The 23 T cell receptor beta chains presented below share a single source sample, sequenced in a study of T cell repertoires in cytomegalovirus infection. Their antigens remain unidentified. From the reads, TCRdb called clonotypes with MiXCR, one entry per CDR3 protein. Among about 500,000 distinct CDR3 sequences, around 35% were seen once, and the ten largest hold roughly 15%. The sample consisted of cultured PBMCs, taken from culture after CMV antigen stimulation. These receptors all come from a human donor in good health (CMV status not recorded). Some clones in this sample may be carry-over from other donors' samples.

This chain links TRBV12-3 or TRBV12-4 with TRBJ2-4; 7 positions agree with TRBD2. V gave up 2 bases and J gave up 11 bases; unmatched junction bases: 3. CDR3 size: 12 residues. CDR3 loop: CASSLSGALQYF. The DNA for the CDR3 is TGTGCCAGCAGTTTAAGCGGGGCCCTTCAGTACTTC.

A single count supports this clonotype. This chain joins TRBV28 and TRBJ1-5, with a possible D match to TRBD1 (6 bases). CDR3 length equals 12 residues. Germline loops: CDR1 MDHEN, CDR2 SYDVKM. Trimming took off 6 bases at V and 9 bases at J, with 12 bases between the two ends. In DNA, the CDR3 is TGTGCCAGCAGGGAACAGGGACGGCCCCAGCATTTT. Its translation is CASREQGRPQHF.

This clonotype was recorded many times. The chain combines TRBV7-2 with TRBJ2-2; TRBD2 matches 8 bases. Losses at the gene ends were 4 bases for V and 7 bases for J; bases not matched to a gene: 17. Looked up from germline, CDR1 is SGHTA and CDR2 is FQGNSA. The CDR3 is 18 amino acids. The CDR3 here is CASSYRLAPALGNGELFF. CDR3 nucleotide sequence: TGTGCCAGCAGCTACCGACTAGCGCCAGCCCTCGGTAACGGGGAGCTGTTTTTT.

This clonotype occurred a few times. DNA of the CDR3: TGTGCCAGCAGCTTAGCAGGCGCGGGAAACACCGGGGAGCTGTTTTTT. Translating it yields CASSLAGAGNTGELFF. The chain is built from TRBV7-2 and TRBJ2-2, with a tentative D call TRBD2 (6 bases). The CDR3 spans 16 residues. From germline, CDR1 is SGHTA and CDR2 FQGNSA. Between the trimmed V and J ends, which lost 0 bases and 2 bases, there was a span of 10 bases.

This clonotype was recorded a few times. The V and J genes are TRBV7-6 and TRBJ2-5; D not certain. The V end was cut by 8 bases, the J end by 0 bases, with 7 bases between. The CDR3 length is 12 residues. Germline CDR1 reads SGHVS; CDR2 reads FNYEAQ. The CDR3 reads CASGGNQETQYF. The CDR3 DNA reads as TGTGCCAGCGGTGGGAACCAAGAGACCCAGTACTTC.

The J gene is TRBJ2-3, the V gene TRBV12-3 or TRBV12-4; D ambiguous. Trimming shortened V by 5 bases and J by 0 bases, and 9 bases separated the two germline ends. This CDR3 region has 14 residues. CDR3 nucleotide sequence: TGTGCCAGCAGTCTACTTACTAGCACAGATACGCAGTATTTT. Its protein product is CASSLLTSTDTQYF.

Details on this clonotype: The missing conserved phenylalanine or tryptophan at the end of this CDR3 makes a read error likely. The V call is TRBV7-8, the J call TRBJ1-3; TRBD1 might be the D (5 bases). CDR1 and CDR2 (germline): SGHVS, FQNEAQ. This CDR3 contains 13 residues. Trimming pared 3 bases from V and 11 bases from J, leaving 14 bases between. The CDR3 sequence is CASSFKEGTAIYC. The CDR3 DNA reads TGTGCCAGCAGCTTCAAGGAAGGGACCGCCATATATTGT.

The V gene is TRBV9, the J gene TRBJ2-4, with D perhaps matching TRBD1 or TRBD2 (5 bases each). The CDR3 is 16 residues long. Trimming took 3 bases from V and 0 from J, leaving 13 bases between them. CDR1 is SGDLS, CDR2 YYNGEE, per germline. The DNA of the CDR3 is TGTGCCAGCAGCGCCGGGACCCCATTAGCCAAAAACATTCAGTACTTC. This translates into CASSAGTPLAKNIQYF.

The rearrangement joins TRBV7-6 to TRBJ1-1; 7 bases are a match to TRBD1. Trimming cost V 3 bases and J 3 bases; bases outside gene matches: 4. There are 14 residues in the CDR3. CDR1 and CDR2 (germline): SGHVS, FNYEAQ. The CDR3 region has the DNA TGTGCCAGCAGCTTGGACAGGACGGACACTGAAGCTTTCTTT. Translation gives CASSLDRTDTEAFF.

This clonotype appeared many times. The genes are TRBV7-2 and TRBJ2-3; 7 nucleotides match TRBD2. The CDR3 extends over 20 amino acids. V lost 0 bases and J lost 0; bases outside the gene matches: 15. Germline values: CDR1 SGHTA, CDR2 FQGNSA. CDR3 amino acids: CASSLAPGGRRGGSTDTQYF. DNA for the CDR3: TGTGCCAGCAGCTTAGCGCCTGGTGGCCGTCGGGGAGGGAGCACAGATACGCAGTATTTT.

This rearrangement joins TRBV29-1 to TRBJ1-2; no definite D call. Germline lookup yields CDR1 SQVTM and CDR2 ANQGSEA. The V gene lost 5 bases and the J gene lost 2 bases, with 9 bases spanning the gap. This CDR3 contains 12 residues. The CDR3 sequence is CSVFVVNYGYTF. CDR3 sequence (DNA): TGCAGCGTTTTTGTTGTAAACTATGGCTACACCTTC.

This clonotype was counted a few times. This chain links TRBV7-9 with TRBJ1-4, with D unresolved. The germline V gene has CDR1 SEHNR and CDR2 FQNEAQ (reference sequence). The V end was cut by 5 bases, the J end by 7 bases, with 11 bases between. The CDR3 spans 13 residues. The DNA for the CDR3 is TGTGCCAGCAGCACTTCCGAACTTGAAAAACTGTTTTTT. Translated: CASSTSELEKLFF.

In this sample, this clonotype turned up a few times. The chain is built from TRBV12-3 or TRBV12-4 and TRBJ1-4; possible D gene TRBD1, 6 bases. The CDR3 sequence is 12 residues long. V was trimmed by 6 bases and J by 10 bases, leaving 12 bases between them. As DNA, the CDR3 is TGTGCCAGCAGCCCCCGAGGGGGAAAACTGTTTTTT. As protein: CASSPRGGKLFF.

The CDR3 region has the DNA TGTGCCAGCAGCCGAAGCAGACAAGGCCTGGAGACCCAGTACTTC. Its translation: CASSRSRQGLETQYF. V is TRBV4-2 and J is TRBJ2-5; no clear D gene. Germline V gene sequence: CDR1 LGHNA, CDR2 YNFKEQ. The V end lost 4 bases, the J end lost 5 bases, and 17 bases lay between the germline ends. This CDR3 comprises 15 residues.

The rearrangement links TRBV7-4 to TRBJ2-7, with a possible D match to TRBD2 (5 bases). The length of the CDR3 is 13 residues. Per the germline V gene, CDR1 is SGHVT and CDR2 is SQSDAQ. Trimming took off 3 bases at V and 2 bases at J, with 8 bases between the two ends. The CDR3 sequence is CASSLQEAYEQYV. DNA of the CDR3: TGTGCCAGCAGCTTGCAGGAGGCCTACGAGCAGTACGTC.

This clonotype was counted once. This rearrangement joins TRBV9 to TRBJ2-1; a weak D match, TRBD2 (6 bases). Germline V gene lookup returns CDR1 SGDLS and CDR2 YYNGEE. The V end was cut by 3 bases, the J end by 0 bases, with 10 bases between. The CDR3 is 15 amino acids. CDR3 residues: CASSAFGGSYNEQFF. In nucleotides, the CDR3 is TGTGCCAGCAGCGCCTTCGGGGGCTCCTACAATGAGCAGTTCTTC.

The chain joins TRBV10-1 to TRBJ2-6; 9 bases align to TRBD2. Germline V gene sequence: CDR1 WNHNN, CDR2 SYGVQD (reference sequence). This CDR3 contains 19 residues. The V and J ends lost 0 bases and 1 base, in that order; junction bases with no gene match: 7. The CDR3 DNA reads as TGCGCCAGCAGTGAGTCGTGGCTAGCGGGAAAGTCTGGGGCCAACGTCCTGACTTTC. Its protein product is CASSESWLAGKSGANVLTF.

This clonotype appeared once. V usage is TRBV4-1 and J usage is TRBJ2-1; possible D gene TRBD2, 5 bases. The CDR3 contains 14 residues. Germline loops: CDR1 MGHRA, CDR2 YSYEKL. Trimming took 0 bases from V and 8 from J, leaving 11 bases between them. The CDR3 DNA sequence: TGCGCCAGCAGCCAAGAGACGGACTTTGATGAGCAGTTCTTC. This sequence encodes CASSQETDFDEQFF.

This clonotype showed up just a few times. The chain combines TRBV12-3 or TRBV12-4 with TRBJ1-2; D remains unclear. This CDR3 has 9 residues. Trimming took 2 bases from V and 11 from J, leaving 3 bases between them. In DNA form, the CDR3 reads TGTGCCAGCAGTTTACCATACACCTTC. Residues: CASSLPYTF.

This clonotype was detected many times. The chain employs TRBV7-2 and TRBJ2-3; D gene unclear. The CDR3 has 13 residues. V was clipped by 3 bases and J by 11 bases, with 15 bases between them. Germline V CDR1 and CDR2: SGHTA, FQGNSA. CDR3 region: CASSFDLGTLQYF. The CDR3 coding sequence is TGTGCCAGCAGCTTCGATTTGGGAACCTTGCAGTATTTT.

The chain uses TRBV7-9 and TRBJ1-1, with D possibly matching TRBD1 (5 bases). V lost 5 bases to trimming and J lost 7 bases, with 17 bases between them. Germline CDR1 SEHNR, CDR2 FQNEAQ (reference sequence). This CDR3 has 14 residues. This chain's CDR3 is CASSPRQSQGEAFF. The DNA of the CDR3 is TGTGCCAGCAGCCCGAGGCAGTCTCAGGGTGAAGCTTTCTTT.

There are a few counts of this clonotype. The chain couples TRBV5-4 to TRBJ1-1; unclear D gene. CDR1 and CDR2 (germline): SGHNT, YYREEE (reference sequence). Trimming shortened V by 0 bases and J by 3 bases, and 6 bases separated the two germline ends. The CDR3 length is 13 residues. Here the CDR3 DNA reads TGTGCCAGCAGCTTGGAGTGGGACACTGAAGCTTTCTTT. Translating gives CASSLEWDTEAFF.

This clonotype was observed many times. J is TRBJ2-3 and V is TRBV7-2; D is unclear. The germline V gene has CDR1 SGHTA and CDR2 FQGNSA. This CDR3 comprises 12 residues. V was trimmed by 3 bases and J by 2 bases, leaving 3 bases between them. CDR3 in amino acids: CASSFATDTQYF. CDR3 DNA sequence: TGTGCCAGCAGCTTCGCCACAGATACGCAGTATTTT.